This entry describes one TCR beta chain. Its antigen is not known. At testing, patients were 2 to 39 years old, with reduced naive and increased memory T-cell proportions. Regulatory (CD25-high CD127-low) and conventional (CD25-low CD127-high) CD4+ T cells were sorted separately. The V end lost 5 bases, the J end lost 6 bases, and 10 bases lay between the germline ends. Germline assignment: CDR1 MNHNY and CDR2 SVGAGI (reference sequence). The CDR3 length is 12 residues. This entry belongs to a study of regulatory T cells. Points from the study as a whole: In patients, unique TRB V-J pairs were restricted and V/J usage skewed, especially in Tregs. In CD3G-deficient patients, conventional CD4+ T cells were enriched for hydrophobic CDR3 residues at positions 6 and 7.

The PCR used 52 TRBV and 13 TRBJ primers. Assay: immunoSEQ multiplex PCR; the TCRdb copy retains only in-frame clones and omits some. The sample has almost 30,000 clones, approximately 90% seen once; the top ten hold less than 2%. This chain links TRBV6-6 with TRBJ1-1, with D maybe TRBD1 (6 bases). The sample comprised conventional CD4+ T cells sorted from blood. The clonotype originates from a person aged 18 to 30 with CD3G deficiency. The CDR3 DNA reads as TGTGCCAGCAGTCTGGACAGTGCTGAAGCTTTCTTT. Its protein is CASSLDSAEAFF.